The clone carrying this T cell receptor (beta chain) was seen a handful of times. Assay used: immunoSEQ multiplex PCR; TCRdb lists only in-frame clones, some missing. The table lists 150,000 to 160,000 clones, around 85% of them singletons, with roughly 0.62% in the top ten. The sample is drawn from a study of blood T cell repertoires in COVID-19. The TCR originated in a man aged 60 to 69 with COVID-19, enrolled during active disease. The sequencing input was peripheral blood.

The CDR3 spells CASSAGFTGELFF. In DNA form, the CDR3 reads TGTGCCAGCAGCGCAGGGTTCACCGGGGAGCTGTTTTTT. The V call is TRBV2, the J call TRBJ2-2, with TRBD1 as a possible D gene (5 bases). The germline V and J ends were trimmed by 6 bases and 4 bases, with 9 bases remaining between them. Germline CDR1 SNHLY, CDR2 FYNNEI. CDR3 length: 13 residues.